Presented here are 32 T cell receptor beta chains from one specimen sequenced in a study of liver allograft versus peripheral blood T cells. On the study more broadly: What was compared were the T cell receptor repertoires in transplanted livers and those in the peripheral blood of recipients.

MiXCR was run by TCRdb on the reads, yielding one entry per CDR3 protein. Found here are around 13,000 distinct CDR3 sequences, under 30% of them singletons; the top ten hold 2.2%. The receptors come from a human patient who had a liver transplant. The T cells may come from the graft donor.

The J gene is TRBJ2-7, the V gene TRBV6-6, with 10 nucleotides matching TRBD1. CDR1 and CDR2 (germline): MNHNY, SVGAGI (reference sequence). The ends lost 4 bases at V and 3 bases at J; junction bases unmatched: 6. The CDR3 runs to 15 residues. CDR3 sequence (DNA): TGTGCCAGCAGTTCGGGACAGGGGAGTTTCTACGAGCAGTACTTC. Its protein is CASSSGQGSFYEQYF.

The chain links TRBV20-1 to TRBJ2-5; D is uncertain. Trimming took 6 bases from V and 5 from J, leaving 10 bases between them. The CDR3 is 11 residues long. The V gene's germline CDR1 is DFQATT and CDR2 SNEGSKA (reference sequence). The CDR3 nucleotides read TGCAGTGCCAACAATCGGGAGACCCAGTACTTC. Translated, it gives CSANNRETQYF.

This clonotype came up a few times. Germline and junction disagree at one end, which may indicate a read error. CDR3 sequence reads: CASSSPREQYF. The CDR3 nucleotides read TGTGCCAGCAGTTCCCCGCGAGAGCAGTACTTC. The rearrangement uses TRBV24-1 and TRBJ2-7, with D unclear. Germline CDR1 is KGHDR and CDR2 is SFDVKD. This CDR3 comprises 11 residues.

This clonotype is classed as medium-sized (0.01 to 0.1%). The rearrangement links TRBV19 to TRBJ1-1; TRBD1 matches at 7 bases. With 4 bases clipped from V and 0 bases from J, the junction kept 11 bases outside the gene matches. Germline V gene sequence: CDR1 LNHDA, CDR2 SQIVND (reference sequence). This CDR3 comprises 17 residues. This CDR3 reads CASSTNRGPLMNTEAFF. The CDR3 DNA reads as TGTGCCAGTAGTACCAACAGGGGCCCTCTTATGAACACTGAAGCTTTCTTT.

This clonotype ranks as medium-sized. The chain combines TRBV6-1 with TRBJ2-4; the match to TRBD2 covers 14 bases. Germline-derived CDR1 and CDR2 are MNHNS and SASEGT. The CDR3 loop spans 18 amino acids. V was pared by 3 bases and J by 6 bases, with 10 bases of the junction left unmatched. In DNA form, the CDR3 reads TGTGCCAGCAGTGACATAGGGACTAGCGGGGGTCGTGGAAACATTCAGTACTTC. Its translation: CASSDIGTSGGRGNIQYF.

This clonotype ranks as medium-sized. The chain recombines TRBV29-1 with TRBJ1-4; no definite D call. Trimming pared 4 bases from V and 3 bases from J, leaving 9 bases between. CDR1 SQVTM and CDR2 ANQGSEA come from the germline V gene. The CDR3 consists of 13 residues. CDR3 nucleotide sequence: TGCAGCGTTGGGTCCGGACCTAATGAAAAACTGTTTTTT. It yields the protein CSVGSGPNEKLFF.

This clonotype was observed a few times. The genes are TRBV30 and TRBJ1-4; 10 bases match TRBD1. After removal of 3 bases from V and 3 bases from J, the junction contained 13 bases not matched to a gene. This CDR3 spans 18 amino acids. Germline V lookup: CDR1 GTSNPN, CDR2 SVGIG (reference sequence). The CDR3 protein is CAWSLKGQGWLANEKLFF. Written as DNA, the CDR3 is TGTGCCTGGAGCCTCAAGGGACAGGGGTGGCTGGCTAATGAAAAACTGTTTTTT.

The chain uses TRBV12-3 or TRBV12-4 and TRBJ2-5; TRBD2 matches 7 bases. The CDR3 runs 16 residues. V gave up 5 bases and J gave up 0 bases; unmatched junction bases: 9. CDR3 nucleotides: TGTGCCAGCAGTACCCGACTAGCCTGGTACCAAGAGACCCAGTACTTC. The encoded protein is CASSTRLAWYQETQYF.

The chain joins TRBV6-2 or TRBV6-3 to TRBJ2-1; 9 bases match TRBD2. Germline lookup yields CDR1 MNHEY and CDR2 SVGEGT. CDR3 length: 15 residues. V lost 2 bases and J lost 8; bases outside the gene matches: 7. CDR3 sequence: CASSYDVGGGDEQFF. The CDR3 coding sequence is TGTGCCAGCAGTTACGATGTTGGCGGGGGGGATGAGCAGTTCTTC.

This clonotype was found many times. This sequence joins TRBV6-2 or TRBV6-3 and TRBJ1-3, with 8 bases aligning to TRBD1. The junction had 6 bases not matched to a gene; V was cut back by 6 bases and J by 2 bases. Germline V gene sequence: CDR1 MNHEY, CDR2 SVGEGT. The CDR3 covers 15 residues. Here the CDR3 DNA reads TGTGCCAGCAGCCGCCCGACAGGGGCTGGAAACACCATATATTTT. Amino acids: CASSRPTGAGNTIYF.

This clonotype counts as medium-sized. The chain links TRBV19 to TRBJ1-1; 7 bases agree with TRBD1. The CDR3 covers 14 residues. In germline, CDR1 is LNHDA, CDR2 SQIVND (reference sequence). V was clipped by 5 bases and J by 5 bases; unmatched bases: 8. CDR3 loop: CASSVQGQRTEAFF. The CDR3 DNA follows: TGTGCCAGTAGTGTTCAGGGACAGAGAACTGAAGCTTTCTTT.

V gene TRBV5-6 combines with J gene TRBJ2-1; 8 nucleotides match TRBD1. The germline V gene encodes CDR1 SGHDT and CDR2 YYEEEE. The CDR3 has 16 amino acids. With V trimmed by 3 bases and J by 5 bases, 10 bases remained unmatched. CDR3 sequence: CASSSLGQGRNNEQFF. Here the CDR3 DNA reads TGTGCCAGCAGCTCCCTCGGACAGGGAAGGAACAATGAGCAGTTCTTC.

Within the sample, this clonotype is medium-sized. The rearrangement uses TRBV29-1 and TRBJ2-2; TRBD2 aligns across 12 bases. The germline V gene has CDR1 SQVTM and CDR2 ANQGSEA. The CDR3 is 14 amino acids. V lost 1 base, J lost 7 bases, and 1 base stayed unmatched. The CDR3 nucleotides read TGCAGCGTTGAAGGACTAGCGGGAGTCGGGGAGCTGTTTTTT. Translation gives CSVEGLAGVGELFF.

The rearrangement uses TRBV20-1 and TRBJ1-2; D remains unclear. In germline, CDR1 is DFQATT, CDR2 SNEGSKA (reference sequence). Trimming shortened V by 0 bases and J by 5 bases, and 10 bases separated the two germline ends. The CDR3 consists of 13 residues. CDR3 in DNA: TGCAGTGCTAGAGAAGGGCAGAATTATGGCTACACCTTC. Protein: CSAREGQNYGYTF.

This clonotype was observed a handful of times. DNA of the CDR3: TGTGCCAGCTCACCATTTACAGGGAATCAGCCCCAGCATTTT. Protein: CASSPFTGNQPQHF. The chain employs TRBV18 and TRBJ1-5, with D possibly being TRBD1 (6 bases). V lost 2 bases and J lost 4, with 9 bases in between. This CDR3 contains 14 residues. Germline V gene lookup returns CDR1 KGHSH and CDR2 LQKENI. Together with reference TRBV18 and TRBJ1-5, the CDR3 gives the full variable domain: NAGVMQNPRHLVRRRGQEARLRCSPMKGHSHVYWYRQLPEEGLKFMVYLQKENIIDESGMPKERFSAEFPKEGPSILRIQQVVRGDSAAYFCASSPFTGNQPQHFGDGTRLSIL.

The table lists this clonotype with a count of one. J is TRBJ2-7 and V is TRBV6-5; 7 bases match TRBD2. V lost 7 bases, J lost 5 bases, and 5 bases stayed unmatched. The CDR3 extends over 12 amino acids. The germline CDR1 and CDR2 sequences are MNHEY and SVGAGI. As DNA, the CDR3 is TGTGCCAGCACCGGCCTAGCGGACGAGCAGTACTTC. Protein: CASTGLADEQYF.

The chain couples TRBV5-1 to TRBJ1-1, with D unclear. The CDR3 length is 14 residues. V lost 0 bases, J lost 7 bases, and 13 bases lay in between. Germline CDR1 reads SGHRS; CDR2 reads YFSETQ. The CDR3 protein is CASSLEVGLGEAFF. For the CDR3, the DNA is TGCGCCAGCAGCTTGGAAGTAGGGTTAGGTGAAGCTTTCTTT.

This chain connects TRBV14 to TRBJ1-2; a weak D match, TRBD1 (6 bases). This CDR3 is built from 16 residues. The germline gives CDR1 SGHDN, CDR2 FVKESK. Trimming stripped 1 base from V and 8 bases from J, with 20 bases between. Here the CDR3 reads CASSQVTYGQILGYTF. The CDR3 bases are TGTGCCAGCAGCCAAGTTACGTATGGACAGATCCTAGGCTACACCTTC.

This clonotype was counted ten times or more. The chain recombines TRBV6-1 with TRBJ2-3; a weak D match, TRBD2 (6 bases). Germline lookup yields CDR1 MNHNS and CDR2 SASEGT. This CDR3 contains 13 residues. Trimming stripped 7 bases from V and 4 bases from J, with 12 bases between. The CDR3 here is CASTSGSADTQYF. For the CDR3, the DNA is TGTGCCAGCACTTCCGGGAGCGCAGATACGCAGTATTTT.

The CDR3 protein is CSAPGGGNTEAFF. The CDR3, as DNA: TGCAGTGCCCCTGGGGGTGGGAACACTGAAGCTTTCTTT. The chain recombines TRBV20-1 with TRBJ1-1; D is perhaps TRBD1 (5 bases). The ends were cut back, 6 bases at V and 1 base at J, with 12 bases in the middle. Germline CDR1 is DFQATT and CDR2 is SNEGSKA (reference sequence). This CDR3 is 13 amino acids long.

The chain has TRBV7-9 and TRBJ1-2; D call uncertain. CDR1 is SEHNR and CDR2 is FQNEAQ in the germline V gene (reference sequence). This CDR3 has 16 residues. Trimming took 5 bases from V and 7 from J, leaving 23 bases between them. The CDR3 here is CASSLNEHRGGRGYTF. The CDR3 nucleotides read TGTGCCAGCAGCCTGAACGAGCACCGGGGTGGTCGTGGCTACACCTTC.

This clonotype is deemed medium-sized. V gene TRBV6-1 combines with J gene TRBJ1-2; D is uncertain. The CDR3 consists of 12 residues. Trimming took off 7 bases at V and 8 bases at J, with 14 bases between the two ends. Germline-derived CDR1 and CDR2 are MNHNS and SASEGT. The CDR3 sequence: CASTPWVGGYTF. The CDR3 DNA reads as TGTGCCAGCACCCCATGGGTGGGGGGCTACACCTTC.

The rearrangement links TRBV30 to TRBJ1-2; 10 bases map to TRBD1. This CDR3 comprises 14 residues. V lost 4 bases to trimming and J lost 3 bases; unmatched junction nucleotides: 5. Per the germline V gene, CDR1 is GTSNPN and CDR2 is SVGIG (reference sequence). The CDR3 bases are TGTGCCTGGACCCCGGACAGGGGGGACTATGGCTACACCTTC. It specifies CAWTPDRGDYGYTF.

In its sample, this clonotype was seen many times. The chain couples TRBV6-5 to TRBJ1-5; D gene unclear. Deletions cut 2 bases from V and 0 bases from J, with 2 bases between. CDR1 is MNHEY, CDR2 SVGAGI, per germline. This CDR3 has 13 residues. The DNA of the CDR3 is TGTGCCAGCAGTTACGATAGCAATCAGCCCCAGCATTTT. This translates into CASSYDSNQPQHF.

The chain carries TRBV19 and TRBJ1-4; D not resolved. The CDR3 consists of 14 residues. Per germline, CDR1 LNHDA and CDR2 SQIVND (reference sequence). Trimming pared 5 bases from V and 8 bases from J, leaving 15 bases between. This chain's CDR3 is CASSLAGEKEKLFF. The DNA of the CDR3 is TGTGCCAGTAGTTTGGCCGGGGAGAAGGAAAAACTGTTTTTT. Complete variable domain (other parts from reference TRBV19 and TRBJ1-4): DGGITQSPKYLFRKEGQNVTLSCEQNLNHDAMYWYRQDPGQGLRLIYYSQIVNDFQKGDIAEGYSVSREKKESFPLTVTSAQKNPTAFYLCASSLAGEKEKLFFGSGTQLSVL.

Concerning this clonotype itself: A much larger clone sits a single nucleotide away, making a read error possible. The chain recombines TRBV6-1 with TRBJ1-4; D ambiguous. The CDR3 totals 13 residues. Germline lookup yields CDR1 MNHNS and CDR2 SASEGT. The CDR3 region has the DNA TGTGCCAACAGTGGCGTAGCTAATGAAAAACTGTTTTTT. It encodes CANSGVANEKLFF.

This clonotype occurred a few times. The chain has TRBV7-9 and TRBJ2-5, with D uncertain. This CDR3 contains 16 residues. Trimming pared 3 bases from V and 2 bases from J, leaving 16 bases between. Germline-derived CDR1 and CDR2 are SEHNR and FQNEAQ (reference sequence). CDR3 protein: CASSFPTVIGQETQYF. CDR3 coding DNA: TGTGCCAGCAGCTTCCCCACTGTGATTGGACAAGAGACCCAGTACTTC.

This clonotype was picked up many times. The rearrangement joins TRBV27 to TRBJ1-2; 7 nucleotides agree with TRBD1. V was pared by 3 bases and J by 5 bases, with 3 bases of the junction left unmatched. Looked up from germline, CDR1 is MNHEY and CDR2 is SMNVEV (reference sequence). The CDR3 covers 13 residues. The CDR3 loop is CASSLNRGYGYTF. In nucleotides, the CDR3 is TGTGCCAGCAGTTTGAACAGGGGTTATGGCTACACCTTC.

This clonotype was counted ten times or more. CDR3: CASSLAGQNYGYTF. The CDR3 DNA sequence: TGTGCCAGCAGCTTGGCAGGACAGAACTATGGCTACACCTTC. The chain employs TRBV5-4 and TRBJ1-2, with TRBD1 as a possible D gene (6 bases). The CDR3 has 14 amino acids. Germline V gene lookup returns CDR1 SGHNT and CDR2 YYREEE (reference sequence). Trimming left V 0 bases short and J 2 bases short, with 8 bases between.

In this sample, this clonotype turned up a few times. The chain combines TRBV5-4 with TRBJ1-2, with D perhaps matching TRBD1 (5 bases). CDR1 is SGHNT and CDR2 is YYREEE in the germline V gene (reference sequence). Trimming shortened V by 4 bases and J by 1 base, and 14 bases separated the two germline ends. This CDR3 comprises 15 residues. The CDR3 loop is CASSGGTGVNYGYTF. In DNA form, the CDR3 reads TGTGCCAGCAGCGGGGGGACGGGGGTTAACTATGGCTACACCTTC.

This clonotype was seen more than once but under ten times. The V and J genes are TRBV10-1 and TRBJ2-3, with a weak D call TRBD2 (5 bases). Looked up from germline, CDR1 is WNHNN and CDR2 is SYGVQD (reference sequence). This CDR3 has 15 amino acids. The V end was cut by 2 bases, the J end by 6 bases, with 15 bases between. The CDR3 region is CASSEDVGGRDTQYF. Written as DNA, the CDR3 is TGCGCCAGCAGTGAGGATGTTGGAGGCAGGGATACGCAGTATTTT.

This clonotype is termed medium-sized (0.01 to 0.1%). The chain has TRBV18 and TRBJ1-2; a weak D match, TRBD1 (6 bases). Germline assignment: CDR1 KGHSH and CDR2 LQKENI. The CDR3 spans 14 residues. Trimming took off 0 bases at V and 5 bases at J, with 10 bases between the two ends. CDR3 sequence: CASSPPGQPYGYTF. For the CDR3, the DNA is TGTGCCAGCTCACCACCAGGACAGCCGTATGGCTACACCTTC.